This is a list of T cell receptor beta chains from one sample in a study of cytomegalovirus exposure and HLA in healthy donors. Here immunoSEQ multiplex PCR was the method, and the copy in TCRdb shows in-frame clones only, minus some. Of some 170,000 clones listed, about 89% are singletons. The sample taken for sequencing was PBMCs. These receptors originate from a man younger than 35 in good health and CMV-seropositive. Each CDR3 is given with its conserved first and last residue. The D gene is left open where the match is weak. Size tells how often a clone was seen (once, few, many) or the class of an expanded clone, and some rows leave it out.

clone size	V gene	D gene	J gene	CDR3 protein	CDR3 DNA
-	TRBV6-5	TRBD1	TRBJ1-2	CASSLQTGQGRYGYTF	TGTGCCAGCAGTTTACAAACTGGACAGGGCCGCTATGGCTACACCTTC
once	TRBV5-6	TRBD1	TRBJ1-2	CASSGGLGGFWDGYTF	TGTGCCAGCAGCGGGGGGTTAGGGGGCTTTTGGGATGGCTACACCTTC
-	TRBV9	-	TRBJ1-1	CASSLTVGAMNTEAFF	TGTGCCAGCAGCCTGACAGTTGGTGCGATGAACACTGAAGCTTTCTTT
-	TRBV10-3	-	TRBJ1-2	CAIGQNGYTF	TGTGCCATCGGTCAGAATGGCTACACCTTC
-	TRBV6-1	TRBD2	TRBJ2-1	CASSELAGGGNEQFF	TGTGCCAGCAGTGAATTAGCGGGAGGGGGGAATGAGCAGTTCTTC
-	TRBV30	TRBD1	TRBJ1-6	CALGQGFRSPLHF	TGTGCCTTGGGACAGGGATTCAGATCACCCCTCCACTTT
-	TRBV11-2	-	TRBJ2-7	CASTPSGPGRGQYF	TGTGCCAGCACCCCCTCGGGGCCGGGGCGGGGGCAGTACTTC
-	TRBV4-1	-	TRBJ1-5	CASSPEQGRPQPQHF	TGCGCCAGCAGCCCTGAACAGGGTAGGCCTCAGCCCCAGCATTTT
-	TRBV9	TRBD2	TRBJ2-1	CASSAGGLGTSAYNEQFF	TGTGCCAGCAGCGCCGGAGGCCTAGGGACTAGCGCCTACAATGAGCAGTTCTTC
-	TRBV5-1	TRBD2	TRBJ2-5	CASSAVGSGGSETQYF	TGCGCCAGCAGCGCCGTAGGTAGCGGGGGGTCAGAGACCCAGTACTTC
once	TRBV7-2	-	TRBJ2-7	CASSSQPGQTQYF	TGTGCCAGCAGCTCCCAACCGGGACAAACGCAGTACTTC
-	TRBV29-1	-	TRBJ2-1	CSVEGSEGDEQFF	TGCAGCGTTGAAGGGTCAGAGGGGGATGAGCAGTTCTTC
once	TRBV29-1	-	TRBJ2-3	CSVGRPSTDTQYF	TGCAGCGTTGGGAGGCCAAGCACAGATACGCAGTATTTT
once	TRBV9	-	TRBJ2-5	CASSVAAGPETQYF	TGTGCCAGCAGCGTAGCGGCGGGGCCAGAGACCCAGTACTTC
-	TRBV7-2	TRBD1	TRBJ1-4	CASSLGTGMGEKLFF	TGTGCCAGCAGCCTCGGGACAGGGATGGGGGAAAAACTGTTTTTT
-	TRBV18	TRBD1	TRBJ1-5	CASSPGQGLDQPQHF	TGTGCCAGCTCCCCGGGACAGGGGCTTGATCAGCCCCAGCATTTT
-	TRBV5-1	TRBD2	TRBJ2-5	CASRGGQETQYF	TGCGCCAGCCGGGGGGGGCAAGAGACCCAGTACTTC
once	TRBV27	-	TRBJ1-1	CASSLVRGGDTEAFF	TGTGCCAGCAGTTTGGTTAGGGGAGGGGACACTGAAGCTTTCTTT
-	TRBV4-3	-	TRBJ1-5	CASSQDQGNYQPQHF	TGCGCCAGCAGCCAAGATCAGGGGAATTATCAGCCCCAGCATTTT